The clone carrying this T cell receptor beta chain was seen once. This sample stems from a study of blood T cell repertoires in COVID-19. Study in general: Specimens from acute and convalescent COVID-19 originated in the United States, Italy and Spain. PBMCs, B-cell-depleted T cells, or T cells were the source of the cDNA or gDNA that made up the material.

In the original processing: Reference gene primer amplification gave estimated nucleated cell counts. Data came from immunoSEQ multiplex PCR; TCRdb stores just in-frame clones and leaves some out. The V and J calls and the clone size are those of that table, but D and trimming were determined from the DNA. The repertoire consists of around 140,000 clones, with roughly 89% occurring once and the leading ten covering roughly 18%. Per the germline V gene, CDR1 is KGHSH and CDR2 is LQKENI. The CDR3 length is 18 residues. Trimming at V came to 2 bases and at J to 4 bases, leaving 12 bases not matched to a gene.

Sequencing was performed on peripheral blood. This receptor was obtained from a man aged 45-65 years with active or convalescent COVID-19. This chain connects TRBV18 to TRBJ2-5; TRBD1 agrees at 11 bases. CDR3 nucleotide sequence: TGTGCCAGCTCACCAAGGACAGGGGGCGAGGGTCAGTTAGAGACCCAGTACTTC. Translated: CASSPRTGGEGQLETQYF.